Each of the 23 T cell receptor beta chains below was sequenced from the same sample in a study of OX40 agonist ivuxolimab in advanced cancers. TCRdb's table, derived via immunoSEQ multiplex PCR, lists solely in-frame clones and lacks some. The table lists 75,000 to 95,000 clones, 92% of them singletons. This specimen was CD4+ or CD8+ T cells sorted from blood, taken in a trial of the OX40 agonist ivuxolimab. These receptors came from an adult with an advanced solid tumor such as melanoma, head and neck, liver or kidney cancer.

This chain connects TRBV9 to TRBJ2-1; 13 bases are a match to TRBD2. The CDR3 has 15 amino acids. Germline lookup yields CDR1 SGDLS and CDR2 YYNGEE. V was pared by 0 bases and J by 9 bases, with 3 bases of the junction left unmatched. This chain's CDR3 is CASSVEGLAGIEQFF. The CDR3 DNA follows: TGTGCCAGCAGCGTAGAGGGACTAGCGGGGATTGAGCAGTTCTTC.

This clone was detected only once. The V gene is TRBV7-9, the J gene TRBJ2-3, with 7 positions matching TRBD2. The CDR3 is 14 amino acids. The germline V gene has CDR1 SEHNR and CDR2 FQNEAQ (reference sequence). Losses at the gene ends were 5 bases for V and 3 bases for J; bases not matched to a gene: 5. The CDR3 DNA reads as TGTGCCAGCAGCCGGCCCGGGGGGACAGATACGCAGTATTTT. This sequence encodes CASSRPGGTDTQYF.

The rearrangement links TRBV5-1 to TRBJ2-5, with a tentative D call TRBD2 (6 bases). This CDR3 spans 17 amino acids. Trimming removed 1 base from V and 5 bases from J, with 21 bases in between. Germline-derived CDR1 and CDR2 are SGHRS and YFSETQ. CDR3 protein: CASSLPGSVIGGETQYF. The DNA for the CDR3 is TGCGCCAGCAGCTTGCCTGGCTCGGTCATAGGAGGGGAGACCCAGTACTTC.

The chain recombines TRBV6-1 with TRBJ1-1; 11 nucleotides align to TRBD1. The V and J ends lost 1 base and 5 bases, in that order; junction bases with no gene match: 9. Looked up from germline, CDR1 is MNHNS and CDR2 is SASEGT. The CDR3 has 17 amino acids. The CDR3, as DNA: TGTGCCAGCAGTGAAGGACCTGGGACAGGGGGGGGAACTGAAGCTTTCTTT. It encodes CASSEGPGTGGGTEAFF.

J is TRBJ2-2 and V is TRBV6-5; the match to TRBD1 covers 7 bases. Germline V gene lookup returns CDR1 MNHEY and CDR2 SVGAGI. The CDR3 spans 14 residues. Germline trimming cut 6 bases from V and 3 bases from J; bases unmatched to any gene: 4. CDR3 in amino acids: CASSYGTDTGELFF. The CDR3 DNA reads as TGTGCCAGCAGCTACGGGACAGACACCGGGGAGCTGTTTTTT.

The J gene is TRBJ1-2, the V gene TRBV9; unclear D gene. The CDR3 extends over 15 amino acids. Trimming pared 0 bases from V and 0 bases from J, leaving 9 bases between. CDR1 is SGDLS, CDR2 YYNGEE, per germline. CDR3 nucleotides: TGTGCCAGCAGCGTAGGTGGGCGGGCTAACTATGGCTACACCTTC. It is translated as CASSVGGRANYGYTF.

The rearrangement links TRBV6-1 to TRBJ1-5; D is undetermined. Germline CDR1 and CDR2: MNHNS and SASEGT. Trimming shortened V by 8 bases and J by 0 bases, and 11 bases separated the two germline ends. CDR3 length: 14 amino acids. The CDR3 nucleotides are TGTGCCAGCCGGGCCGGAATTAGCAATCAGCCCCAGCATTTT. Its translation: CASRAGISNQPQHF.

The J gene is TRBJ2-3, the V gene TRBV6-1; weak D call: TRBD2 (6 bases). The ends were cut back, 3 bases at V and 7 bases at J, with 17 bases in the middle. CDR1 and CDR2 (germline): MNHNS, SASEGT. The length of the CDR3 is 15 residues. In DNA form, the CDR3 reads TGTGCCAGCAGTGAGGGTAGTGGACGCGGGAATACGCAGTATTTT. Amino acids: CASSEGSGRGNTQYF.

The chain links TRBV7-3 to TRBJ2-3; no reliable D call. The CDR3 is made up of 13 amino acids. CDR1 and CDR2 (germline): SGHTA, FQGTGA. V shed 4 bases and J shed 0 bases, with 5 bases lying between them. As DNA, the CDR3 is TGTGCCAGCAGCTCGACTAGCACAGATACGCAGTATTTT. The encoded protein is CASSSTSTDTQYF.

CDR3 in amino acids: CASSLDRGSTDTQYF. The DNA of the CDR3 is TGTGCCAGTAGTTTGGACAGGGGTTCGACAGATACGCAGTATTTT. The rearrangement links TRBV19 to TRBJ2-3; the match to TRBD1 covers 9 bases. The CDR3 has 15 residues. The junction had 6 bases not matched to a gene; V was cut back by 5 bases and J by 3 bases. The germline CDR1 and CDR2 sequences are LNHDA and SQIVND (reference sequence).

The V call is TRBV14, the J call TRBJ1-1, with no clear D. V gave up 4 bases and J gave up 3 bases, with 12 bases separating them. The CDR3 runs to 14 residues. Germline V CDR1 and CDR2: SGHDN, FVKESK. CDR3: CASSLWSGDTEAFF. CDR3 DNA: TGTGCCAGCAGCCTCTGGAGCGGGGACACTGAAGCTTTCTTT.

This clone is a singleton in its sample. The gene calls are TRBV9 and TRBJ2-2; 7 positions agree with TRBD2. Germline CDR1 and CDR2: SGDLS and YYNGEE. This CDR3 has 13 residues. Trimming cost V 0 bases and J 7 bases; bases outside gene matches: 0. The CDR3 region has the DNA TGTGCCAGCAGCGTAGGGACTAGCGGGGAGCTGTTTTTT. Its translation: CASSVGTSGELFF.

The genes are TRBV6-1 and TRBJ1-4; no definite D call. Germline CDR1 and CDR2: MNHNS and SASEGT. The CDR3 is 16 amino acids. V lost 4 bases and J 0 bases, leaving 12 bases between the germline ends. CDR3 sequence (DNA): TGTGCCAGCAGTGTTAGTATGATTGCAACTAATGAAAAACTGTTTTTT. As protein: CASSVSMIATNEKLFF.

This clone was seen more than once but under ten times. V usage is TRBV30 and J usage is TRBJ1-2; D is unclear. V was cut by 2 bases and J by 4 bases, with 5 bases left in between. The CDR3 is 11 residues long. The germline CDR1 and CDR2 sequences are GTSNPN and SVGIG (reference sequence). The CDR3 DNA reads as TGTGCCTGGAGTCGGATCTATGGCTACACCTTC. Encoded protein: CAWSRIYGYTF.

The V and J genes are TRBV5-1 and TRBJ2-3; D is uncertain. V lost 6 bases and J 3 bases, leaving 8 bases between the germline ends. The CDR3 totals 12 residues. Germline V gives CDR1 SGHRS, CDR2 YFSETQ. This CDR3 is CASKATTDTQYF. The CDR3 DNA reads TGCGCCAGCAAGGCTACGACAGATACGCAGTATTTT. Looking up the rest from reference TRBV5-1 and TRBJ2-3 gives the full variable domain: KAGVTQTPRYLIKTRGQQVTLSCSPISGHRSVSWYQQTPGQGLQFLFEYFSETQRNKGNFPGRFSGRQFSNSRSEMNVSTLELGDSALYLCASKATTDTQYFGPGTRLTVL.

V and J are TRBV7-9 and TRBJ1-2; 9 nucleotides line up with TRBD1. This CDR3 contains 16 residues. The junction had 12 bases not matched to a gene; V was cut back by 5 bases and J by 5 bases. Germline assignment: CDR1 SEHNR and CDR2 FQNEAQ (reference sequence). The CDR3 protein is CASSRITGTGIYGYTF. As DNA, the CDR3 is TGTGCCAGCAGCCGAATAACCGGGACAGGGATTTATGGCTACACCTTC.

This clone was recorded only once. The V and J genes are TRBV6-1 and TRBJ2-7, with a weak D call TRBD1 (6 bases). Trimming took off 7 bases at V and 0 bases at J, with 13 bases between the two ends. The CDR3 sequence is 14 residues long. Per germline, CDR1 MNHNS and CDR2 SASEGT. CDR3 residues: CASMDSQFSYEQYF. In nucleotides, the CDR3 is TGTGCCAGCATGGACAGCCAATTCTCCTACGAGCAGTACTTC.

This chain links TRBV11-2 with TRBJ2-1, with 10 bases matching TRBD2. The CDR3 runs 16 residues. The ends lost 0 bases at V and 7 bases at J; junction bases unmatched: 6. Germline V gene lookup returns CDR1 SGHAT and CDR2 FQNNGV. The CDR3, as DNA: TGTGCCAGCAGCTTAGATCGGATAGCGGGGGGTAATGAGCAGTTCTTC. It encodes CASSLDRIAGGNEQFF.

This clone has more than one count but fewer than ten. The DNA of the CDR3 is TGTGCCAGCAGCTCGGGACTAGCGGGAGTGTACGAGCAGTTCTTC. This sequence encodes CASSSGLAGVYEQFF. V usage is TRBV7-3 and J usage is TRBJ2-1; 14 bases are a match to TRBD2. Germline CDR1 reads SGHTA; CDR2 reads FQGTGA. The length of the CDR3 is 15 residues. The V segment lost 4 bases and the J segment 10 bases; nucleotides outside the gene matches: 6.

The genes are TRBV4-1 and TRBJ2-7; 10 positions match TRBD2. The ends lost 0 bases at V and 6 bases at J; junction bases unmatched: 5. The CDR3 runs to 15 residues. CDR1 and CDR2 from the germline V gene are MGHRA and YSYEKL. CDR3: CASSQEYSGGSEQYF. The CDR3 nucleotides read TGCGCCAGCAGCCAAGAATATAGCGGGGGGTCCGAGCAGTACTTC.

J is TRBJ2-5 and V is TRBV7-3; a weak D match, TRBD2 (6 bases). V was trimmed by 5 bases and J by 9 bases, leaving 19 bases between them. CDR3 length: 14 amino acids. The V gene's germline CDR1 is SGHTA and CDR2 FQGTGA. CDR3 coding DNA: TGTGCCAGCAGCGCCCCGGGACTGGTGGGGCCCCAGTACTTC. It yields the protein CASSAPGLVGPQYF.

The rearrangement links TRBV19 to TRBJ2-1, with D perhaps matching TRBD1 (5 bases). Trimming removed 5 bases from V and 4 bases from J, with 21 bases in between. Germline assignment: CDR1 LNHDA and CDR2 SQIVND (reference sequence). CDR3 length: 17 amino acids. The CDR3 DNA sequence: TGTGCCAGTAGTCTTCGGACAAATCCGTCGTCTTACAATGAGCAGTTCTTC. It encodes CASSLRTNPSSYNEQFF.

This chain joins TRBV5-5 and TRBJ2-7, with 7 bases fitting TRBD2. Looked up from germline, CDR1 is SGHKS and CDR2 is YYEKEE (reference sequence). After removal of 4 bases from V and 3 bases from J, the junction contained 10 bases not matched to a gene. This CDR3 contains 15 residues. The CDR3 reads CASSTRGEPNYEQYF. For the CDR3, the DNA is TGTGCCAGCAGCACCCGGGGGGAGCCTAACTACGAGCAGTACTTC.